These 32 T cell receptor beta chains originate from one sample sequenced in a study of blood T cell repertoires in COVID-19. The protocol was immunoSEQ multiplex PCR, while the TCRdb copy is restricted to in-frame clones and leaves out a portion. This table holds roughly 300,000 clones, approximately 92% found once. What was sequenced was PBMCs or T cells enriched from blood (not recorded which). The receptors stem from a woman aged 25 to 39 who had recovered from COVID-19.

The V gene is TRBV30, the J gene TRBJ2-5; D unresolved. Deletions cut 5 bases from V and 7 bases from J, with 8 bases between. The CDR3 has 10 amino acids. Per germline, CDR1 GTSNPN and CDR2 SVGIG (reference sequence). The CDR3 DNA is TGTGCCTGGGGTTCGGGGACCCAGTACTTC. Translation: CAWGSGTQYF.

The gene calls are TRBV3-1 (or the pseudogene TRBV3-2) and TRBJ1-2, with TRBD1 as a possible D gene (5 bases). CDR1 and CDR2 (germline): LGHDT, YNNKEL (reference sequence). With 1 base removed from V and 4 bases from J, the gap between germline ends came to 13 bases. The CDR3 contains 15 residues. This CDR3 is CASSQGVGQGYGYTF. The CDR3 nucleotides are TGTGCCAGCAGCCAAGGTGTCGGTCAGGGCTATGGCTACACCTTC.

The chain recombines TRBV9 with TRBJ1-2; D remains unclear. The CDR3 has 11 amino acids. Per the germline V gene, CDR1 is SGDLS and CDR2 is YYNGEE. V was trimmed by 3 bases and J by 9 bases, leaving 9 bases between them. CDR3 sequence: CASSDGYSYTF. The CDR3 bases are TGTGCCAGCAGCGACGGGTATAGCTACACCTTC.

CDR3 in amino acids: CASSLGQVGELFF. The CDR3 DNA reads TGTGCCAGCAGCTTGGGACAGGTTGGGGAGCTGTTTTTT. This chain links TRBV7-3 with TRBJ2-2, with TRBD1 identical over 8 bases. There are 13 residues in the CDR3. The trim removed 3 bases at V and 8 bases at J, leaving 2 bases unmatched. Per germline, CDR1 SGHTA and CDR2 FQGTGA.

V gene TRBV9 combines with J gene TRBJ2-3, with no clear D. V gave up 4 bases and J gave up 4 bases, with 4 bases separating them. The CDR3 consists of 11 residues. The germline V gene has CDR1 SGDLS and CDR2 YYNGEE. In DNA form, the CDR3 reads TGTGCCAGCAGCCGTTCAGATACGCAGTATTTT. Protein sequence: CASSRSDTQYF.

V and J are TRBV19 and TRBJ2-3; 8 bases line up with TRBD2. Germline CDR1 reads LNHDA; CDR2 reads SQIVND (reference sequence). The CDR3 has 17 amino acids. J lost 3 bases, V lost 6 bases, and 14 bases had no gene match. The CDR3, as DNA: TGTGCCAGTAGAAGATTCCCGGGACTAGTGACTACAGATACGCAGTATTTT. Protein product: CASRRFPGLVTTDTQYF.

The chain links TRBV19 to TRBJ1-6, with a tentative D call TRBD1 (6 bases). Trimming stripped 3 bases from V and 11 bases from J, with 14 bases between. The length of the CDR3 is 14 residues. Germline CDR1 reads LNHDA; CDR2 reads SQIVND (reference sequence). CDR3 coding DNA: TGTGCCAGTAGTATCCGGGGGGCACTTGCACCCCTCCACTTT. Translating it yields CASSIRGALAPLHF.

This chain links TRBV28 with TRBJ2-7; the D gene is possibly TRBD1 (6 bases). The CDR3 covers 15 residues. Germline values: CDR1 MDHEN, CDR2 SYDVKM. V gave up 5 bases and J gave up 0 bases, with 14 bases separating them. The CDR3 region has the DNA TGTGCCAGCAGTCTGCCAGGGACATTCTCCTACGAGCAGTACTTC. Amino acid sequence: CASSLPGTFSYEQYF.

The chain recombines TRBV14 with TRBJ2-1, with TRBD1 matching 9 bases. The CDR3 runs to 16 residues. V lost 1 base, J lost 3 bases, and 4 bases stayed unmatched. Germline V CDR1 and CDR2: SGHDN, FVKESK. The CDR3 DNA sequence: TGTGCCAGCAGCCAAGTAACAGGGGGCCTCTACAATGAGCAGTTCTTC. Protein sequence: CASSQVTGGLYNEQFF.

The chain employs TRBV25-1 and TRBJ2-7, with 8 nucleotides matching TRBD1. There are 11 residues in the CDR3. V shed 11 bases and J 3 bases; nucleotides not matched to a gene: 3. Germline CDR1 is MGHDK and CDR2 is SYGVNS. The CDR3 loop is CAATGGYEQYF. The DNA of the CDR3 is TGTGCCGCCACAGGGGGCTACGAGCAGTACTTC.

The gene calls are TRBV15 and TRBJ2-4, with D perhaps matching TRBD2 (5 bases). The germline CDR1 and CDR2 sequences are LNHNV and YYDKDF (reference sequence). The CDR3 has 19 amino acids. The germline V and J ends were trimmed by 1 base and 3 bases, with 22 bases remaining between them. Here the CDR3 DNA reads TGTGCCACCAGCAGAGCGGCGCAGTCAGGAGGTACTTACAAAAACATTCAGTACTTC. Amino acids: CATSRAAQSGGTYKNIQYF.

A single count supports this clone. The chain has TRBV28 and TRBJ2-1; no firm D call. Germline values: CDR1 MDHEN, CDR2 SYDVKM. Trimming removed 4 bases from V and 4 bases from J, with 8 bases in between. The CDR3 consists of 13 residues. CDR3 in amino acids: CASSSGFYNEQFF. CDR3 in DNA: TGTGCCAGCAGTTCGGGTTTTTACAATGAGCAGTTCTTC. Supplemented by reference TRBV28 and TRBJ2-1, the full variable domain reads DVKVTQSSRYLVKRTGEKVFLECVQDMDHENMFWYRQDPGLGLRLIYFSYDVKMKEKGDIPEGYSVSREKKERFSLILESASTNQTSMYLCASSSGFYNEQFFGPGTRLTVL.

This clone occurred once. V usage is TRBV5-4 and J usage is TRBJ2-3, with TRBD1 identical over 9 bases. The CDR3 is made up of 13 amino acids. The V gene's germline CDR1 is SGHNT and CDR2 YYREEE (reference sequence). Trimming at V came to 4 bases and at J to 6 bases, leaving 3 bases not matched to a gene. CDR3 in amino acids: CASSGGTGDTQYF. DNA for the CDR3: TGTGCCAGCAGCGGGGGGACAGGGGATACGCAGTATTTT.

V gene TRBV19 combines with J gene TRBJ1-2, with TRBD1 matching over 7 bases. Germline-derived CDR1 and CDR2 are LNHDA and SQIVND (reference sequence). V trimming: 4 bases; J trimming: 3 bases; junction bases outside the gene matches: 5. The CDR3 contains 14 residues. This CDR3 is CASSTRDSHYGYTF. The CDR3 coding sequence is TGTGCCAGTAGTACCCGGGACAGCCACTATGGCTACACCTTC.

This chain joins TRBV10-2 and TRBJ2-5, with TRBD2 matching 12 bases. CDR1 and CDR2 from the germline V gene are WSHSY and SAAADI. The CDR3 consists of 13 residues. V dropped 8 bases and J dropped 5; count of bases not matched to a gene: 3. CDR3 in DNA: TGCGCCAGCCGACTAGCGGGAGCGGAGACCCAGTACTTC. It is translated as CASRLAGAETQYF.

The CDR3 DNA reads as TGTGCCAGCAGCCAAGCAGGGATTGGAGAGACCCAGTACTTC. It encodes CASSQAGIGETQYF. This chain connects TRBV3-1 (or the pseudogene TRBV3-2) to TRBJ2-5, with D tentatively TRBD1 (5 bases). Germline CDR1 LGHDT, CDR2 YNNKEL (reference sequence). CDR3 length: 14 amino acids. Deletions cut 1 base from V and 4 bases from J, with 10 bases between.

The rearrangement uses TRBV7-8 and TRBJ2-2; maybe TRBD2 (6 bases). Germline V gene lookup returns CDR1 SGHVS and CDR2 FQNEAQ. This CDR3 is 15 amino acids long. The V and J ends lost 2 bases and 6 bases respectively, with 13 bases between them. CDR3 in amino acids: CASSLSGSLPGELFF. CDR3 coding DNA: TGTGCCAGCAGCTTATCCGGGAGTCTCCCCGGGGAGCTGTTTTTT.

This clone has a single count. The chain links TRBV7-2 to TRBJ1-2, with TRBD1 as a possible D gene (6 bases). Germline V gives CDR1 SGHTA, CDR2 FQGNSA. The ends were cut back, 5 bases at V and 7 bases at J, with 17 bases in the middle. The CDR3 runs 14 residues. In DNA, the CDR3 is TGTGCCAGCAGCGCCAGGGGCGCGCGGCCTGGCTACACCTTC. It codes for CASSARGARPGYTF.

This sequence joins TRBV4-1 and TRBJ2-1, with 7 bases identical to TRBD2. Germline V gene data show CDR1 as MGHRA and CDR2 as YSYEKL. The trim removed 0 bases at V and 3 bases at J, leaving 2 bases unmatched. This CDR3 has 15 amino acids. For the CDR3, the DNA is TGCGCCAGCAGCCAAGACAGGGAGGGCTACAATGAGCAGTTCTTC. Amino acid sequence: CASSQDREGYNEQFF.

The V and J genes are TRBV28 and TRBJ2-7, with 11 bases matching TRBD2. Looked up from germline, CDR1 is MDHEN and CDR2 is SYDVKM. Trimming at V came to 6 bases and at J to 4 bases, leaving 5 bases not matched to a gene. The CDR3 has 14 amino acids. The DNA for the CDR3 is TGTGCCAGCAGGACTAGCGGGGTGGGGTACGAGCAGTACTTC. Its protein product is CASRTSGVGYEQYF.

This clone was detected only once. The rearrangement links TRBV19 to TRBJ1-6; no clear D. CDR3 length: 14 residues. Germline CDR1 and CDR2: LNHDA and SQIVND (reference sequence). Trimming removed 5 bases from V and 6 bases from J, with 11 bases in between. In DNA, the CDR3 is TGTGCCAGTAGTTCGACGGAGACTAATTCACCCCTCCACTTT. Protein: CASSSTETNSPLHF.

The rearrangement uses TRBV7-9 and TRBJ2-1; no reliable D call. CDR1 and CDR2 from the germline V gene are SEHNR and FQNEAQ (reference sequence). The V end was cut by 3 bases, the J end by 8 bases, with 5 bases between. The CDR3 loop spans 11 amino acids. CDR3 sequence: CASSFRDEQFF. The CDR3, as DNA: TGTGCCAGCAGCTTTCGGGATGAGCAGTTCTTC.

The chain carries TRBV4-1 and TRBJ2-3; 10 positions match TRBD2. The trim removed 4 bases at V and 0 bases at J, leaving 7 bases unmatched. The CDR3 sequence is 17 residues long. CDR1 MGHRA and CDR2 YSYEKL come from the germline V gene. The CDR3 protein is CASSPHSSGSSTDTQYF. As DNA, the CDR3 is TGCGCCAGCAGCCCTCACTCTAGCGGGAGTAGCACAGATACGCAGTATTTT.

The chain carries TRBV19 and TRBJ1-5, with a possible D match to TRBD1 (6 bases). Per germline, CDR1 LNHDA and CDR2 SQIVND (reference sequence). The germline V and J ends were trimmed by 9 bases and 0 bases, with 15 bases remaining between them. This CDR3 has 15 amino acids. The CDR3 sequence: CASVRTAYSNQPQHF. The CDR3 DNA is TGTGCCAGCGTCCGGACAGCTTATAGCAATCAGCCCCAGCATTTT.

The chain employs TRBV6-2 or TRBV6-3 and TRBJ2-3, with TRBD2 identical over 8 bases. V lost 6 bases to trimming and J lost 0 bases; unmatched junction nucleotides: 14. Germline V gene data show CDR1 as MNHEY and CDR2 as SVGEGT. This CDR3 is 18 amino acids long. CDR3 DNA: TGTGCCAGCAGCCATAGCGGGGTGCGCCTTGCTAGCACAGATACGCAGTATTTT. Amino acids: CASSHSGVRLASTDTQYF.

This sequence joins TRBV7-2 and TRBJ1-1; 7 bases line up with TRBD1. Germline loops: CDR1 SGHTA, CDR2 FQGNSA. The CDR3 sequence is 15 residues long. With 5 bases clipped from V and 4 bases from J, the junction kept 10 bases outside the gene matches. CDR3 amino acids: CASSPWDSFGTEAFF. CDR3 sequence (DNA): TGTGCCAGCAGCCCCTGGGACAGCTTCGGCACTGAAGCTTTCTTT.

This chain links TRBV6-2 or TRBV6-3 with TRBJ2-3; 7 bases fit TRBD2. Trimming at V came to 2 bases and at J to 6 bases, leaving 14 bases not matched to a gene. The CDR3 has 17 amino acids. Germline assignment: CDR1 MNHEY and CDR2 SVGEGT. In DNA, the CDR3 is TGTGCCAGCAGTTACGAGCTTGGGGGAGGGCCTTGGGATACGCAGTATTTT. Amino acid sequence: CASSYELGGGPWDTQYF.

In its sample, this clone was seen once. The chain couples TRBV6-2 or TRBV6-3 to TRBJ2-7; 9 positions agree with TRBD2. This CDR3 has 15 amino acids. Trimming removed 5 bases from V and 3 bases from J; junction bases left unmatched: 8. The germline V gene encodes CDR1 MNHEY and CDR2 SVGEGT. CDR3 loop: CASSRRGGLFYEQYF. CDR3 DNA: TGTGCCAGCAGTAGGCGGGGGGGCCTTTTCTACGAGCAGTACTTC.

This clone has only one observation. The V call is TRBV12-3 or TRBV12-4, the J call TRBJ2-7; D is unresolved. V lost 4 bases and J lost 1, with 2 bases in between. This CDR3 spans 11 amino acids. CDR3 region: CASSSSYEQYF. The CDR3 DNA reads as TGTGCCAGCAGTTCGTCCTACGAGCAGTACTTC.

The table lists this clone with a count of one. The chain couples TRBV3-1 (or the pseudogene TRBV3-2) to TRBJ2-5, with 9 bases aligning to TRBD2. CDR1 is LGHDT and CDR2 is YNNKEL in the germline V gene (reference sequence). This CDR3 comprises 15 residues. With 3 bases clipped from V and 3 bases from J, the junction kept 5 bases outside the gene matches. This CDR3 is CASSHLAGSKETQYF. The CDR3 region has the DNA TGTGCCAGCAGCCATCTAGCGGGGAGTAAAGAGACCCAGTACTTC.

The chain combines TRBV7-8 with TRBJ2-5; 7 nucleotides align to TRBD1. Germline V gene data show CDR1 as SGHVS and CDR2 as FQNEAQ. With 5 bases clipped from V and 1 base from J, the junction kept 4 bases outside the gene matches. The CDR3 covers 14 residues. The CDR3 spells CASSLNRGQETQYF. As DNA, the CDR3 is TGTGCCAGCAGCCTAAACAGGGGCCAAGAGACCCAGTACTTC.

This clone has only one observation. V usage is TRBV2 and J usage is TRBJ1-1; D gene ambiguous. Per the germline V gene, CDR1 is SNHLY and CDR2 is FYNNEI. Between the trimmed V and J ends, which lost 2 bases and 2 bases, there was a span of 6 bases. The CDR3 has 13 residues. The CDR3 coding sequence is TGTGCCAGCAGTGAAAATGGCAACACTGAAGCTTTCTTT. Amino acids: CASSENGNTEAFF.